Listed below are T cell receptor beta chains from one sample, sequenced in a study of early T cells in non-severe SARS-CoV-2 infection. Each CDR3 protein is one row after TCRdb ran MiXCR on the 5' RACE reads. The repertoire holds around 80,000 distinct CDR3 sequences, with about 11% as singletons. This material consisted of whole blood, taken at baseline. These receptors were obtained from an adult who was a healthcare worker with PCR-confirmed SARS-CoV-2 infection or an uninfected control (not recorded which). The CDR3 runs from the conserved cysteine through the conserved F or W. A D gene is named only where the DNA matches it firmly. Clone size, where shown, is once, few, many, or a class for clones that have expanded.

size	V	J	D	CDR3	DNA
few	TRBV9	TRBJ2-1	TRBD1	CASSVAGGVYNEQFF	TGTGCCAGCAGCGTAGCAGGGGGCGTATACAATGAGCAGTTCTTC
few	TRBV11-2	TRBJ2-1	TRBD2	CASSISGGADEQFF	TGTGCCAGCAGCATTAGCGGGGGGGCGGATGAGCAGTTCTTC
few	TRBV20-1	TRBJ1-2	NA	CSARDQRESKGYTF	TGCAGTGCTAGAGATCAGAGGGAGTCGAAAGGCTACACCTTC
NA	TRBV7-6	TRBJ2-3	TRBD2	CASSSRGDWGTDTQYF	TGTGCCAGCAGCTCCCGGGGGGATTGGGGCACAGATACGCAGTATTTT
many	TRBV28	TRBJ2-3	NA	CASSLGGATPNTQYF	TGTGCCAGCAGTTTAGGCGGGGCCACCCCCAATACGCAGTATTTT
few	TRBV11-2	TRBJ2-7	TRBD1	CASGHGTVFYEQYF	TGTGCCAGCGGACACGGGACAGTCTTCTACGAGCAGTACTTC
NA	TRBV11-2	TRBJ1-6	TRBD1	CASSLRPGQINSPLHF	TGTGCCAGCAGCTTGCGTCCGGGACAGATTAATTCACCCCTCCACTTT
many	TRBV20-1	TRBJ2-5	TRBD2	CSARGGMETQYF	TGCAGTGCTAGGGGGGGGATGGAGACCCAGTACTTC
many	TRBV28	TRBJ2-7	NA	CASSPTGTVTYEQYF	TGTGCCAGCAGTCCTACCGGGACGGTGACCTACGAGCAGTACTTC
many	TRBV6-2/TRBV6-3	TRBJ2-5	NA	CASSYRGGPQETQYF	TGTGCCAGCAGTTACCGGGGCGGACCCCAAGAGACCCAGTACTTC
many	TRBV4-1	TRBJ2-6	TRBD2	CASSQSGGGSGANVLTF	TGCGCCAGCAGCCAGAGCGGGGGGGGCTCTGGGGCCAACGTCCTGACTTTC
few	TRBV7-8	TRBJ1-6	NA	CASSLETGPEGDSPLHF	TGTGCCAGCAGCTTAGAGACAGGTCCCGAAGGGGATTCACCCCTCCACTTT
NA	TRBV6-1	TRBJ2-2	NA	CASYSITGTGELFF	TGTGCCAGCTATTCCATAACCGGCACCGGGGAGCTGTTTTTT
NA	TRBV11-1	TRBJ2-7	NA	CASSPLRQRANEQYF	TGTGCCAGCAGCCCTCTAAGGCAGCGGGCGAACGAGCAGTACTTC
many	TRBV29-1	TRBJ1-1	TRBD1	CSVGTGSLNTEAFF	TGCAGCGTCGGGACAGGGAGCCTGAACACTGAAGCTTTCTTT
NA	TRBV20-1	TRBJ1-2	NA	CSARDLPTWGYGYTF	TGCAGTGCTAGAGATCTGCCTACCTGGGGCTATGGCTACACCTTC
many	TRBV5-6	TRBJ2-5	TRBD2	CASSLGLRGNQETQYF	TGTGCCAGCAGCTTGGGGCTGCGGGGGAACCAAGAGACCCAGTACTTC
NA	TRBV29-1	TRBJ2-5	TRBD1	CSVERGTGDPETQYF	TGCAGCGTTGAGAGGGGGACAGGGGATCCCGAGACCCAGTACTTC
few	TRBV9	TRBJ1-1	TRBD1	CASSVRGQDTEAFF	TGTGCCAGCAGCGTGCGAGGACAGGACACTGAAGCTTTCTTT
many	TRBV7-9	TRBJ1-6	TRBD1	CASSWGDRATLHF	TGTGCCAGCAGCTGGGGAGACAGGGCGACCCTCCACTTT
many	TRBV20-1	TRBJ1-4	TRBD1	CSAHLSTGANEKLFF	TGCAGTGCACACCTTTCTACAGGGGCTAATGAAAAACTGTTTTTT
NA	TRBV5-6	TRBJ1-1	NA	CASSREVNTEAFF	TGTGCCAGCAGCAGGGAGGTAAACACTGAAGCTTTCTTT
few	TRBV3-1	TRBJ1-1	NA	CASSQEVRGTEAFF	TGTGCCAGCAGCCAAGAGGTCCGAGGCACTGAAGCTTTCTTT
NA	TRBV19	TRBJ2-7	NA	CASSQSQPYEQYF	TGTGCCAGTTCGCAGAGCCAACCCTACGAGCAGTACTTC
few	TRBV29-1	TRBJ2-1	TRBD1	CSVERGQGDDYALF	TGCAGCGTTGAAAGGGGACAGGGGGACGATTATGCGCTCTTC
few	TRBV20-1	TRBJ1-2	NA	CSATRQTNYGYTF	TGCAGTGCTACTCGACAGACTAACTATGGCTACACCTTC
many	TRBV5-6	TRBJ1-1	NA	CASNSLGENTEAFF	TGTGCCAGCAACTCCCTGGGGGAGAACACTGAAGCTTTCTTT
many	TRBV11-2	TRBJ2-7	NA	CASSFRDNTYEQYF	TGTGCCAGCAGCTTCCGGGACAATACCTACGAGCAGTACTTC
few	TRBV5-1	TRBJ2-5	TRBD2	CASSLGRAQKETQYF	TGCGCCAGCAGCCTCGGGAGGGCGCAGAAAGAGACCCAGTACTTC
NA	TRBV7-8	TRBJ1-4	TRBD1	CASSGKGAISEKLFF	TGTGCCAGCAGCGGAAAGGGGGCGATTAGTGAAAAACTGTTTTTT
many	TRBV7-6	TRBJ2-1	TRBD2	CASSSGLAGGNEQFF	TGTGCCAGCAGCTCGGGACTAGCGGGGGGAAATGAGCAGTTCTTC
NA	TRBV7-2	TRBJ2-5	TRBD1	CASSLVGQGRETQYF	TGTGCCAGCAGCTTAGTGGGACAGGGGAGGGAGACCCAGTACTTC
few	TRBV6-6	TRBJ2-7	TRBD1	CAGSTPGQGAGEQYF	TGTGCCGGATCGACACCGGGACAGGGGGCAGGGGAGCAGTACTTC
NA	TRBV7-9	TRBJ2-5	NA	CASSLGAIGTETQYF	TGTGCCAGCAGCTTAGGGGCCATAGGTACCGAGACCCAGTACTTC
NA	TRBV7-7	TRBJ2-1	TRBD2	CASSLVSGGGHEQFF	TGTGCCAGCAGCTTGGTCTCTGGCGGGGGTCATGAGCAGTTCTTC
many	TRBV6-1	TRBJ1-6	NA	CASRWTGNSPLHF	TGTGCCAGCAGGTGGACGGGGAATTCACCCCTCCACTTT
many	TRBV12-3/TRBV12-4	TRBJ2-1	NA	CASSFMELYNEQFF	TGTGCCAGCAGTTTTATGGAGCTATACAATGAGCAGTTCTTC
many	TRBV20-1	TRBJ2-2	TRBD2	CSAPGLRTGELFF	TGCAGTGCTCCGGGACTACGCACCGGGGAGCTGTTTTTT
many	TRBV7-7	TRBJ2-1	TRBD1	CASSLGTGSSNEQFF	TGTGCCAGCAGCTTAGGGACAGGCTCCTCTAATGAGCAGTTCTTC
NA	TRBV18	TRBJ1-2	NA	CASSPGTSLNYGYTF	TGTGCCAGCTCACCGGGGACATCTTTAAACTATGGCTACACCTTC